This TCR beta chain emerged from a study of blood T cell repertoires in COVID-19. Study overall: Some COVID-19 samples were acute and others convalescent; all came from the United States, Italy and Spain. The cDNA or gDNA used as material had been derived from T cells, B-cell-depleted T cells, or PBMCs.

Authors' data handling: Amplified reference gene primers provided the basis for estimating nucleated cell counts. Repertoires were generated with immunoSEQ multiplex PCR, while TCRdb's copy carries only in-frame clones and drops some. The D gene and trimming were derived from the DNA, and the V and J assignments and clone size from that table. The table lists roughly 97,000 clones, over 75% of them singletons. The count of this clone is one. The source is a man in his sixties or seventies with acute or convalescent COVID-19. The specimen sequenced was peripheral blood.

The DNA for the CDR3 is TGTGCCACCAGCCCCGAGAAGAACCTTAACTATGGCTACACCTTC. Its protein is CATSPEKNLNYGYTF. The chain uses TRBV15 and TRBJ1-2; D unresolved. Trimming stripped 5 bases from V and 1 base from J, with 14 bases between. CDR3 length: 15 amino acids. The V gene's germline CDR1 is LNHNV and CDR2 YYDKDF (reference sequence).